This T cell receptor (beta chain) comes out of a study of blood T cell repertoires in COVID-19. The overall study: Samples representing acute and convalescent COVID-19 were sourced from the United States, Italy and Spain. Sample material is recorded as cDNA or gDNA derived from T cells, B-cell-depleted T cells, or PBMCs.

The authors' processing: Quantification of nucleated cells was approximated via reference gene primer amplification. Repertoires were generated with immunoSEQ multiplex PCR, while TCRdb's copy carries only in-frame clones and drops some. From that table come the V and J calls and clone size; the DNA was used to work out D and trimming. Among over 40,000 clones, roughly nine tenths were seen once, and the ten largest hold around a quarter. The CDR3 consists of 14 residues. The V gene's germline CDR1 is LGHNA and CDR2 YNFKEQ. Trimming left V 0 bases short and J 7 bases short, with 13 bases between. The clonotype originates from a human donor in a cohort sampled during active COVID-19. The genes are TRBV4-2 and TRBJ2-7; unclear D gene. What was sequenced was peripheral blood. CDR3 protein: CASSQDEVRVEQYF. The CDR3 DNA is TGTGCCAGCAGCCAAGATGAGGTCCGCGTGGAGCAGTACTTC.